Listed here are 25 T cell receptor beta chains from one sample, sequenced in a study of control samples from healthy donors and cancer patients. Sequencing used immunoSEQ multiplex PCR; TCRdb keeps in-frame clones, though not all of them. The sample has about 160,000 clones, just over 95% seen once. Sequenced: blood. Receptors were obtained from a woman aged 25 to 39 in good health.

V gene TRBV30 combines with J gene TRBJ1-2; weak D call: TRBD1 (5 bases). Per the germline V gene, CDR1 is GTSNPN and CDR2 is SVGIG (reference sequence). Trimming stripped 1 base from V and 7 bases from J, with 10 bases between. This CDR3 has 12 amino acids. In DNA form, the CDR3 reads TGTGCCTGGAGTGCACCGGGACCTGGCTACACCTTC. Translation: CAWSAPGPGYTF. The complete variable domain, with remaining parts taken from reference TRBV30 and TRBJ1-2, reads SQTIHQWPATLVQPVGSPLSLECTVEGTSNPNLYWYRQAAGRGLQLLFYSVGIGQISSEVPQNLSASRPQDRQFILSSKKLLLSDSGFYLCAWSAPGPGYTFGSGTRLTVV.

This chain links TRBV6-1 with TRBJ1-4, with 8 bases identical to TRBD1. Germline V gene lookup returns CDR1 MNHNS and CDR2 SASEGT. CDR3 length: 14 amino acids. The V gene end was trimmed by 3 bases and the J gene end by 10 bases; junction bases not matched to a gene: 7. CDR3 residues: CASSDIGQGRKLFF. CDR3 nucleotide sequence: TGTGCCAGCAGTGACATAGGACAGGGCCGAAAACTGTTTTTT.

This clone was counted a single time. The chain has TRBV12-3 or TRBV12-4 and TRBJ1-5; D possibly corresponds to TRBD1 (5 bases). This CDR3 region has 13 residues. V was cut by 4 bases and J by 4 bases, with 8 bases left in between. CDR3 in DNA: TGTGCCAGCAGTTCCAGGGATAATCAGCCCCAGCATTTT. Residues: CASSSRDNQPQHF.

CDR3 coding DNA: TGTGCCAGTAGTATAGTTGGGAATGAGCAGTTCTTC. Amino acid sequence: CASSIVGNEQFF. The chain is built from TRBV19 and TRBJ2-1; D remains ambiguous. V lost 1 base to trimming and J lost 7 bases, with 5 bases between them. CDR1 is LNHDA, CDR2 SQIVND, per germline (reference sequence). This CDR3 is built from 12 residues.

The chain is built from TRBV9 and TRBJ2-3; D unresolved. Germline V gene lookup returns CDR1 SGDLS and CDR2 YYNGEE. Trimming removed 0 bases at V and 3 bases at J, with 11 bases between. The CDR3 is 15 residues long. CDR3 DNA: TGTGCCAGCAGCGTAGGGACCCAAAAGACAGATACGCAGTATTTT. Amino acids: CASSVGTQKTDTQYF.

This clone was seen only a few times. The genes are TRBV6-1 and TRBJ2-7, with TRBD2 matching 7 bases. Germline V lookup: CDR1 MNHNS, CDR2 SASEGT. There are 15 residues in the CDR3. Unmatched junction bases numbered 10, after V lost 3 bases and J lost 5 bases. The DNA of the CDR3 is TGTGCCAGCAGTGACCGACTAGCTTCGGTGAACGAGCAGTACTTC. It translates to CASSDRLASVNEQYF.

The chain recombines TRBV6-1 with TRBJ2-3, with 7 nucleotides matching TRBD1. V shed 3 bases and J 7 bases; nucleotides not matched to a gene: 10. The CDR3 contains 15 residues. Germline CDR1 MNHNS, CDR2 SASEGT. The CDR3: CASSDFRDSVNTQYF. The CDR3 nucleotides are TGTGCCAGCAGTGATTTCCGGGACAGCGTTAATACGCAGTATTTT.

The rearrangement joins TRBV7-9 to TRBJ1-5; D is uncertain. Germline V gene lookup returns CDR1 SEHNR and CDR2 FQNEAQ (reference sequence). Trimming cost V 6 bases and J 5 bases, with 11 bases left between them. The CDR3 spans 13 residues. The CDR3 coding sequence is TGTGCCAGCAGAAGCTGGATCGATCAGCCCCAGCATTTT. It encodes CASRSWIDQPQHF.

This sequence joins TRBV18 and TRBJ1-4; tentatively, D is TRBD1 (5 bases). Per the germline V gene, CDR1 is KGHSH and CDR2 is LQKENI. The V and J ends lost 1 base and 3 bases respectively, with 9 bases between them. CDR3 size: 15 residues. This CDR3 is CASSPQQGSNEKLFF. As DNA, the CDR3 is TGTGCCAGCTCACCACAGCAGGGCTCTAATGAAAAACTGTTTTTT.

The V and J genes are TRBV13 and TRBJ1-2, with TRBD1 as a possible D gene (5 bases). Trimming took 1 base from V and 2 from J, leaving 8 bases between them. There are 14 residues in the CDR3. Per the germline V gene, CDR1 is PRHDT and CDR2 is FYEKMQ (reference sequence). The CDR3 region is CASSLVSGNYGYTF. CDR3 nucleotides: TGTGCCAGCAGCTTAGTTTCAGGGAACTATGGCTACACCTTC.

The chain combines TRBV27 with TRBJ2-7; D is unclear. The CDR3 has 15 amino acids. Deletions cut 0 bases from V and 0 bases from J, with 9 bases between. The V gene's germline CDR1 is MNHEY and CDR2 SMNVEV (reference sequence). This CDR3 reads CASSLSLQNSYEQYF. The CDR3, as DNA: TGTGCCAGCAGTTTATCATTACAAAACTCCTACGAGCAGTACTTC.

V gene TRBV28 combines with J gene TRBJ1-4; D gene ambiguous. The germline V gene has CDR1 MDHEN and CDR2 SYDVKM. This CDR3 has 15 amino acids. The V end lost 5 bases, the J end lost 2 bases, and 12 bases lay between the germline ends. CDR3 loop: CASSITGFTNEKLFF. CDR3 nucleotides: TGTGCCAGCAGTATCACCGGTTTCACTAATGAAAAACTGTTTTTT.

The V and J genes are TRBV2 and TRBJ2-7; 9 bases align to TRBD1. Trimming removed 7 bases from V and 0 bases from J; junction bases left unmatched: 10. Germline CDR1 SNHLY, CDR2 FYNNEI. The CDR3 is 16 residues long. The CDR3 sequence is CASKPTGTGSSYEQYF. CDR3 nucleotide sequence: TGTGCCAGCAAGCCAACTGGGACAGGGAGCTCCTACGAGCAGTACTTC.

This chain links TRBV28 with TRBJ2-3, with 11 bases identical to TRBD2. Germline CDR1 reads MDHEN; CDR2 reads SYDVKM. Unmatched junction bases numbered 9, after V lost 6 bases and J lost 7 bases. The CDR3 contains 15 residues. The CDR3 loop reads CASSLLAGGPYTQYF. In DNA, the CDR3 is TGTGCCAGCAGCCTGTTAGCGGGAGGGCCATATACGCAGTATTTT.

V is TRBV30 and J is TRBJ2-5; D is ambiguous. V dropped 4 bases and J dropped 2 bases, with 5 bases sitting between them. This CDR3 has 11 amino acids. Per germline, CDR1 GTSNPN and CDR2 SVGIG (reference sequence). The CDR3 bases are TGTGCCTGGACGACTCAAGAGACCCAGTACTTC. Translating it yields CAWTTQETQYF. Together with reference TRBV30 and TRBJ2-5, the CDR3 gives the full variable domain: SQTIHQWPATLVQPVGSPLSLECTVEGTSNPNLYWYRQAAGRGLQLLFYSVGIGQISSEVPQNLSASRPQDRQFILSSKKLLLSDSGFYLCAWTTQETQYFGPGTRLLVL.

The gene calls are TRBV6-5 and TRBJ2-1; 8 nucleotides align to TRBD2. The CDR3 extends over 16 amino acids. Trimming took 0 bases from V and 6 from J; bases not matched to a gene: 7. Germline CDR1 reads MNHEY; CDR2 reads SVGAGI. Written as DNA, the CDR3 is TGTGCCAGCAGTTACTCGATCCAGCGGGAGTTCAATGAGCAGTTCTTC. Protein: CASSYSIQREFNEQFF.

DNA for the CDR3: TGTGCCAGCAGCTTTTTGCGGCGCGACAAAAACATTCAGTACTTC. It is translated as CASSFLRRDKNIQYF. The rearrangement links TRBV5-6 to TRBJ2-4; D not resolved. Germline lookup yields CDR1 SGHDT and CDR2 YYEEEE. CDR3 length equals 15 residues. The V end lost 2 bases, the J end lost 3 bases, and 12 bases lay between the germline ends.

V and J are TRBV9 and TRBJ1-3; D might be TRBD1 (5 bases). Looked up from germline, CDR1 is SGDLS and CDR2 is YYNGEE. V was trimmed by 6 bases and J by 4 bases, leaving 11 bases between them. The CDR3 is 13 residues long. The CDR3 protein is CASNSRGGNTIYF. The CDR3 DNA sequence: TGTGCCAGCAACTCCCGGGGGGGAAACACCATATATTTT.

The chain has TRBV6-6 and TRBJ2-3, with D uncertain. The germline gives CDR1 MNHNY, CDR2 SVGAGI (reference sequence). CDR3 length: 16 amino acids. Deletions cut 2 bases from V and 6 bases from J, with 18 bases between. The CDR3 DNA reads TGTGCCAGCAGTTACCCTTCGGCGGCAAGCAAGGATACGCAGTATTTT. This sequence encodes CASSYPSAASKDTQYF.

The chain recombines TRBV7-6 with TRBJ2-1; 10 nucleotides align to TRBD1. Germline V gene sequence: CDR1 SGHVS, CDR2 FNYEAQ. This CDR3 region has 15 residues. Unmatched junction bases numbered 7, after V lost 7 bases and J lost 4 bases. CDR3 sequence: CASTAGTGDYNEQFF. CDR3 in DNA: TGTGCCAGCACCGCCGGGACAGGGGATTACAATGAGCAGTTCTTC. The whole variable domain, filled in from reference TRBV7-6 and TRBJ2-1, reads GAGVSQSPRYKVTKRGQDVALRCDPISGHVSLYWYRQALGQGPEFLTYFNYEAQQDKSGLPNDRFSAERPEGSISTLTIQRTEQRDSAMYRCASTAGTGDYNEQFFGPGTRLTVL.

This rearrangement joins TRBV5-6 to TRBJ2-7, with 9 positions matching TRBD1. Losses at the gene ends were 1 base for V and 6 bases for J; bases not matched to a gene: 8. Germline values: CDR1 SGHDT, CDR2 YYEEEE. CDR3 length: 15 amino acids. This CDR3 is CASSLYGQGMGEQYF. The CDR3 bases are TGTGCCAGCAGCTTGTACGGACAGGGGATGGGCGAGCAGTACTTC.

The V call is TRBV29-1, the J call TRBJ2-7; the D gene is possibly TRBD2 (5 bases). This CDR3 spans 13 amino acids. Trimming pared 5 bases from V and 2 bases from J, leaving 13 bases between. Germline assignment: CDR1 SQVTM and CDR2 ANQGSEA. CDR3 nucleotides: TGCAGCGTTACCCCGGACGGGACCTACGAGCAGTACTTC. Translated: CSVTPDGTYEQYF.

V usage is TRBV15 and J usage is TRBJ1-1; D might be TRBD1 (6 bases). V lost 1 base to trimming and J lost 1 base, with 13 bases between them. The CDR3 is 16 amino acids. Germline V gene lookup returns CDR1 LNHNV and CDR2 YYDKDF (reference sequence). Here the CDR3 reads CATSRGKRTANTEAFF. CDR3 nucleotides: TGTGCCACCAGCAGAGGGAAAAGGACAGCGAACACTGAAGCTTTCTTT.

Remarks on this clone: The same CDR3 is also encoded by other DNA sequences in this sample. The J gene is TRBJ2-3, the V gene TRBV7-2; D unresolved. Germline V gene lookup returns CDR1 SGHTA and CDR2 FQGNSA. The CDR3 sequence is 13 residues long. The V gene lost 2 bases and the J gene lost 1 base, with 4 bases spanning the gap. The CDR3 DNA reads TGTGCCAGCAGCTTACTTGGCACAGATACGCAGTATTTT. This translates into CASSLLGTDTQYF.

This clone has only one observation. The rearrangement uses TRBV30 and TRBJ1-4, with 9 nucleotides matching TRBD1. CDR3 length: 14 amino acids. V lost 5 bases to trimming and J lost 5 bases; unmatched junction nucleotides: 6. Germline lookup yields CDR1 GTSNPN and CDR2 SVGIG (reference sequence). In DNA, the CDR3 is TGTGCCTGGGAGACCGGGACAGGGAATGAAAAACTGTTTTTT. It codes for CAWETGTGNEKLFF.